Below are 7 T cell receptor beta chains sequenced from a single sample in a study of a mutant IDH1 vaccine in newly diagnosed glioma. The method was immunoSEQ multiplex PCR; TCRdb's version includes in-frame clones alone and lacks a portion of them. The sample includes tens of thousands of clones, roughly 80% seen only once; the top ten take 5.3%. Time point of the sample: week 47, end of study. Vaccination used 300 ug of mutant IDH1 20-mer peptide per dose, with topical imiquimod. The antigens these receptors bind are not known. The material was PBMCs, obtained from a glioma patient whose treatment included an IDH1 peptide vaccine. The receptors shown here come from a man aged 45-65 years with glioma.

This chain joins TRBV14 and TRBJ1-1, with a possible D match to TRBD1 (6 bases). Germline CDR1 reads SGHDN; CDR2 reads FVKESK. CDR3 size: 18 residues. V lost 2 bases and J lost 0, with 19 bases in between. In DNA form, the CDR3 reads TGTGCCAGCAGCCAAAGAGTCTTATCGGGACAATTGAACACTGAAGCTTTCTTT. Its translation: CASSQRVLSGQLNTEAFF.

This clone showed up just a few times. The V gene is TRBV12-1, the J gene TRBJ1-2. TRBV12-1 is labeled a pseudogene. This CDR3 comprises 17 residues. The CDR3 reads CASSPDERDNPNGGYTF. The CDR3 region has the DNA TGTGCCAGCAGCCCCGATGAGCGGGACAACCCGAACGGAGGCTACACCTTC.

The genes are TRBV19 and TRBJ1-1, with 8 bases that match TRBD1. V shed 5 bases and J 1 base; nucleotides not matched to a gene: 9. The CDR3 is made up of 16 amino acids. The germline CDR1 and CDR2 sequences are LNHDA and SQIVND (reference sequence). This CDR3 is CASSPVDRGGNTEAFF. CDR3 in DNA: TGTGCCAGTAGTCCAGTAGACAGGGGCGGGAACACTGAAGCTTTCTTT.

The gene calls are TRBV4-1 and TRBJ1-1; D uncertain. The CDR3 covers 14 residues. Trimming removed 1 base from V and 2 bases from J, with 8 bases in between. Per germline, CDR1 MGHRA and CDR2 YSYEKL. The CDR3 loop reads CASSQVNLNTEAFF. In nucleotides, the CDR3 is TGCGCCAGCAGCCAAGTTAACCTAAACACTGAAGCTTTCTTT.

V and J are TRBV7-2 and TRBJ2-5; D may correspond to TRBD1 or TRBD2 (7 bases each). The CDR3 spans 16 residues. Looked up from germline, CDR1 is SGHTA and CDR2 is FQGNSA. V gave up 5 bases and J gave up 4 bases, with 20 bases separating them. This CDR3 is CASSARSTGRGETQYF. For the CDR3, the DNA is TGTGCCAGCAGCGCCCGTTCGACAGGGAGGGGAGAGACCCAGTACTTC.

A single count supports this clone. The rearrangement uses TRBV2 and TRBJ2-7; 9 bases are shared with TRBD1. The CDR3 is made up of 14 amino acids. The germline V gene encodes CDR1 SNHLY and CDR2 FYNNEI. The trim removed 6 bases at V and 4 bases at J, leaving 7 bases unmatched. The CDR3 DNA sequence: TGTGCCAGCAGATCAACAGGGGGCTCTTACGAGCAGTACTTC. This sequence encodes CASRSTGGSYEQYF. Supplemented by reference TRBV2 and TRBJ2-7, the full variable domain reads EPEVTQTPSHQVTQMGQEVILRCVPISNHLYFYWYRQILGQKVEFLVSFYNNEISEKSEIFDDQFSVERPDGSNFTLKIRSTKLEDSAMYFCASRSTGGSYEQYFGPGTRLTVT.

The DNA for the CDR3 is TGTGCCAGCAGCTTCTCCTTAGGCCCATCCTACGAGCAGTACTTC. Encoded protein: CASSFSLGPSYEQYF. This chain connects TRBV5-6 to TRBJ2-7; D is undetermined. Germline V lookup: CDR1 SGHDT, CDR2 YYEEEE. The germline V and J ends were trimmed by 2 bases and 1 base, with 13 bases remaining between them. There are 15 residues in the CDR3.